Sequencing of this TCR beta chain was carried out in a study of vaccination and CD4 T cells after COVID-19. Study-level information: Typically, post-vaccine samples were obtained a median approximately 70 days after dose two, within a range of 14 to 241.

Deletions cut 2 bases from V and 3 bases from J, with 8 bases between. CDR1 is ENHRY, CDR2 SYGVKD, per germline. This CDR3 contains 14 residues. As concerns this clonotype: What it recognizes is unknown.

Once obtained from cultured CD4+ T cells, the DNA was sequenced using the Oncomine TCR Beta short-read assay. TCRdb processed the PCR reads anew with MiXCR; each CDR3 protein has one entry. This table has about 4,800 distinct CDR3 sequences, 78% appearing once. The sample's treatment: roughly 10-day PBMC culture with coronavirus spike peptide pools or control peptides (ViraFEST assay). Sequenced sample: CD4+ T cells from blood, cultured in vitro. This chain uses TRBV10-3 with TRBJ1-5; D not resolved. The origin of this receptor is a human donor who had recovered from COVID-19. This CDR3 is CAISEGGNNQPQHF. CDR3 nucleotide sequence: TGTGCCATCAGTGAGGGAGGGAACAATCAGCCCCAGCATTTT.